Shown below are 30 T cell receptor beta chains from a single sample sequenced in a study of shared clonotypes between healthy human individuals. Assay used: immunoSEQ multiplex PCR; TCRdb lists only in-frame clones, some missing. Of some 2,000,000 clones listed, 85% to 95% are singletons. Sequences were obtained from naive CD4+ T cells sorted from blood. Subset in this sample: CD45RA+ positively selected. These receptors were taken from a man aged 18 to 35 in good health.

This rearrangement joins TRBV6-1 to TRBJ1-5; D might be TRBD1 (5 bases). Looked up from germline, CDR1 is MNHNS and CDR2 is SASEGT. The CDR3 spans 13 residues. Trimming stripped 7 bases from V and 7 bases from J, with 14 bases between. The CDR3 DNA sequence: TGTGCCAGCACGGTAGGGGCGGGACAGCCCCAGCATTTT. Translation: CASTVGAGQPQHF.

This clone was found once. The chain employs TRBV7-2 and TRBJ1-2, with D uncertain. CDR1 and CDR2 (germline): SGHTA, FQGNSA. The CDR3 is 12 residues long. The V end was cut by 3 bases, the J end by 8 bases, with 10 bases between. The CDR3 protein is CASSFGVGGYTF. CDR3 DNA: TGTGCCAGCAGCTTCGGGGTTGGAGGCTACACCTTC.

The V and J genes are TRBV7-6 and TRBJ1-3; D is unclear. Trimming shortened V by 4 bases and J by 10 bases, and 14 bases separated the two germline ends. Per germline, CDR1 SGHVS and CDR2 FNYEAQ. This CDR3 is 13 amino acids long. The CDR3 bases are TGTGCCAGCAGCTCCCGCGCTGCCTCTACCATATATTTT. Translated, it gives CASSSRAASTIYF.

CDR3 protein: CASTTGAGLYNEQFF. The CDR3 DNA reads TGTGCCAGCACCACGGGGGCAGGCCTCTACAATGAGCAGTTCTTC. The rearrangement uses TRBV7-2 and TRBJ2-1, with D perhaps given as TRBD1 or TRBD2 (6 bases each). CDR1 SGHTA and CDR2 FQGNSA come from the germline V gene. Between the trimmed V and J ends, which lost 7 bases and 3 bases, there was a span of 16 bases. CDR3 length equals 15 residues.

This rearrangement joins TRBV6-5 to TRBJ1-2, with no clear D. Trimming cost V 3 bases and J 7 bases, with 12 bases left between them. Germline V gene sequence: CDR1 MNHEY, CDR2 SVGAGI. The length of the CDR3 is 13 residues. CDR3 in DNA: TGTGCCAGCAGTTATGAGGGTTTAGGTGGCTACACCTTC. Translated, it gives CASSYEGLGGYTF.

The CDR3 region is CASSQGAQTQYF. In nucleotides, the CDR3 is TGTGCCAGCAGCCAAGGGGCCCAGACCCAGTACTTC. The chain joins TRBV14 to TRBJ2-5; no reliable D call. Trimming removed 1 base from V and 6 bases from J, with 6 bases in between. The CDR3 sequence is 12 residues long. Germline CDR1 and CDR2: SGHDN and FVKESK. Filled out from reference TRBV14 and TRBJ2-5, the complete variable domain reads EAGVTQFPSHSVIEKGQTVTLRCDPISGHDNLYWYRRVMGKEIKFLLHFVKESKQDESGMPNNRFLAERTGGTYSTLKVQPAELEDSGVYFCASSQGAQTQYFGPGTRLLVL.

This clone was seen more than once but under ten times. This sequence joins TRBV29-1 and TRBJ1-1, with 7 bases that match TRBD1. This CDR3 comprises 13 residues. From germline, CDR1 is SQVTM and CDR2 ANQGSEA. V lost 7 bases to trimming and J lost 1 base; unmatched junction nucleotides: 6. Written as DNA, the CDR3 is TGCAGCGGGACCGGGACAGCGAACACTGAAGCTTTCTTT. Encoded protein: CSGTGTANTEAFF.

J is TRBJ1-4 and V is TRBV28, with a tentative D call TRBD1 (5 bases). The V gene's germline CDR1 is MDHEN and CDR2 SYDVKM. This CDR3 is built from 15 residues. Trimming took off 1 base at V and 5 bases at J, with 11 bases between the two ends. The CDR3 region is CASSLLGQGNEKLFF. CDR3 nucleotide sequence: TGTGCCAGCAGTTTATTGGGGCAGGGCAATGAAAAACTGTTTTTT.

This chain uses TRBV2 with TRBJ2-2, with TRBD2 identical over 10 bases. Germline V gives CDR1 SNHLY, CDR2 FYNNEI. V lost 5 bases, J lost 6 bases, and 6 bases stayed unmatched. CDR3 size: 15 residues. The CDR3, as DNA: TGTGCCAGCAGTCCTACTAGCGGGGTTCCCGGGGAGCTGTTTTTT. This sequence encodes CASSPTSGVPGELFF.

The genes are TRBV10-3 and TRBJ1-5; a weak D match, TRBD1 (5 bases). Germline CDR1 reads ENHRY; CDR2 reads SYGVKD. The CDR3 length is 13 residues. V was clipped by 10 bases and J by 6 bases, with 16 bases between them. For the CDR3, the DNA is TGTGCCACCGGTGGGGGTGAGGGTCAGCCCCAGCATTTT. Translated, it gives CATGGGEGQPQHF.

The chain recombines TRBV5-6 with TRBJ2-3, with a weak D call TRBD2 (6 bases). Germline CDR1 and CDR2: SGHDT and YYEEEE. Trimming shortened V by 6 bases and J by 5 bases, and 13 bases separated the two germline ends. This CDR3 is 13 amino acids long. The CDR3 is CASKFPAGDTQYF. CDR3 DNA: TGTGCCAGCAAGTTTCCAGCGGGAGATACGCAGTATTTT.

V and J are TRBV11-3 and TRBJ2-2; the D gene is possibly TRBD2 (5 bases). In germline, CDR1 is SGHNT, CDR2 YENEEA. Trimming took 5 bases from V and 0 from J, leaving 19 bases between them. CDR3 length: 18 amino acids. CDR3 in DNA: TGTGCCAGCAGCCCGGAACGTGGACTCCAAACGAACACCGGGGAGCTGTTTTTT. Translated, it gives CASSPERGLQTNTGELFF.

CDR3 in amino acids: CASSLMAGGTEAFF. CDR3 nucleotide sequence: TGTGCCAGCAGCTTAATGGCAGGGGGGACTGAAGCTTTCTTT. The gene calls are TRBV5-4 and TRBJ1-1, with 7 bases that match TRBD1. Trimming cost V 2 bases and J 5 bases; bases outside gene matches: 6. CDR1 and CDR2 from the germline V gene are SGHNT and YYREEE (reference sequence). This CDR3 contains 14 residues.

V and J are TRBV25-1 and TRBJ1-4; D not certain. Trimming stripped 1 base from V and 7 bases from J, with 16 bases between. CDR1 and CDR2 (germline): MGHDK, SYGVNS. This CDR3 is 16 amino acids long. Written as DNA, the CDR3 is TGTGCCAGCAGTGAATCCCGGGCGGGAACGGGTGAAAAACTGTTTTTT. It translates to CASSESRAGTGEKLFF.

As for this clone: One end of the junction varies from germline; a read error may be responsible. The CDR3 here is CASSATGAGELFF. The CDR3 DNA sequence: TGTGCTAGCAGCGCAACAGGGGCCGGGGAGCTGTTTTTT. The chain couples TRBV7-7 to TRBJ2-2; 7 bases are shared with TRBD1. The CDR3 loop spans 13 amino acids. CDR1 and CDR2 from the germline V gene are SSHAT and FNYEAQ (reference sequence).

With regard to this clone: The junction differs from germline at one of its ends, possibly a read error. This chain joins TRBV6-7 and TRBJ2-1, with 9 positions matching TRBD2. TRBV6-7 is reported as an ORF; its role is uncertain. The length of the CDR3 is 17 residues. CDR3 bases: TGTGCCAGCAGTGACTCTGGCGGGAGGGGGTCCTACAATGAGCAGTTCTTC. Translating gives CASSDSGGRGSYNEQFF.

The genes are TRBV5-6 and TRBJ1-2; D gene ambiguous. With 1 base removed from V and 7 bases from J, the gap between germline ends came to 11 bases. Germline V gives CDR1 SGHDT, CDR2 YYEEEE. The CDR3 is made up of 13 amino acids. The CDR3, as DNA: TGTGCCAGCAGCTTGAACGATCGGACTGGCTACACCTTC. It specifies CASSLNDRTGYTF. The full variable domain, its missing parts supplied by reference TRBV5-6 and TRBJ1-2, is DAGVTQSPTHLIKTRGQQVTLRCSPKSGHDTVSWYQQALGQGPQFIFQYYEEEERQRGNFPDRFSGHQFPNYSSELNVNALLLGDSALYLCASSLNDRTGYTFGSGTRLTVV.

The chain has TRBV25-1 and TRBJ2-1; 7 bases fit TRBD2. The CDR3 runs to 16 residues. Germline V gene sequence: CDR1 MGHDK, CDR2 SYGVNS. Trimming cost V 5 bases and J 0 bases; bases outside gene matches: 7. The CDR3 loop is CASSWRGISSYNEQFF. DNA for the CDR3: TGTGCCAGCAGTTGGCGGGGGATAAGCTCCTACAATGAGCAGTTCTTC.

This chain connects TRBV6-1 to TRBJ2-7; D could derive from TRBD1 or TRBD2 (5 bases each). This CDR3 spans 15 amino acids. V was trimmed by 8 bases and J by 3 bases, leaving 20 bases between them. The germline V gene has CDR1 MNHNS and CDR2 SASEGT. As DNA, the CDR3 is TGTGCCAGCGTCTTCGGGACGGTGACATTCTACGAGCAGTACTTC. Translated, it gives CASVFGTVTFYEQYF.

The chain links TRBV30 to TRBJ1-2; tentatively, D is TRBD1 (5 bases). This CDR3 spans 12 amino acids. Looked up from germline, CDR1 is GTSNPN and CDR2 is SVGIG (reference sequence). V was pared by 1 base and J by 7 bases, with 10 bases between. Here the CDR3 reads CAWSETAGGYTF. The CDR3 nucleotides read TGTGCCTGGAGTGAGACAGCGGGTGGCTACACCTTC.

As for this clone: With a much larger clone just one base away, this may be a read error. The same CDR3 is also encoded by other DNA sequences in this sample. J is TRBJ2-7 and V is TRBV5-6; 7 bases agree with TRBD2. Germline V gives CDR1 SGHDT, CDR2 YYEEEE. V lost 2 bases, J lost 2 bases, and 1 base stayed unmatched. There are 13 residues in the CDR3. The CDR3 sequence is CASSLGRAYEQYF. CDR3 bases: TGTGCCAGCAGCTTAGGGAGGGCCTACGAGCAGTACTTC.

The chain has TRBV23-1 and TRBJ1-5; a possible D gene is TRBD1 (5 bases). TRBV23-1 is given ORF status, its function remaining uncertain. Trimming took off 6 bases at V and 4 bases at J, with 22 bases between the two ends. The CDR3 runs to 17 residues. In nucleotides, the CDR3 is TGCGCCAGCAGCAAGAGGGCGAAAATCGGGGCGAATCAGCCCCAGCATTTT. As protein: CASSKRAKIGANQPQHF.

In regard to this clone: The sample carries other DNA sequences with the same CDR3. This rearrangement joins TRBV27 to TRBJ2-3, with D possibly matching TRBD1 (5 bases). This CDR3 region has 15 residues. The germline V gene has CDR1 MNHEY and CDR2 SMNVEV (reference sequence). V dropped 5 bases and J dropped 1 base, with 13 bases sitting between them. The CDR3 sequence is CASSTRTRGTDTQYF. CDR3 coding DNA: TGTGCCAGCAGTACGCGGACCAGGGGCACAGATACGCAGTATTTT.

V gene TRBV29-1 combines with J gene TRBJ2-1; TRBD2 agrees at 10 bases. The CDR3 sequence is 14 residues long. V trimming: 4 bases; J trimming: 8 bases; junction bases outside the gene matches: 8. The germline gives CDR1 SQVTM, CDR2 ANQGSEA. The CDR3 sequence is CSVGPGLAFDEQFF. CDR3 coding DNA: TGCAGCGTTGGGCCGGGACTAGCGTTCGATGAGCAGTTCTTC.

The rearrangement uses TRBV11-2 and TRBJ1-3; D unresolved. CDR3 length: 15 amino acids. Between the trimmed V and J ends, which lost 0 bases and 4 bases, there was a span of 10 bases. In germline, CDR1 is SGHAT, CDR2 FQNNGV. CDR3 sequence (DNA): TGTGCCAGCAGCTTAGATCCCTGGGCCGGAAACACCATATATTTT. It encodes CASSLDPWAGNTIYF.

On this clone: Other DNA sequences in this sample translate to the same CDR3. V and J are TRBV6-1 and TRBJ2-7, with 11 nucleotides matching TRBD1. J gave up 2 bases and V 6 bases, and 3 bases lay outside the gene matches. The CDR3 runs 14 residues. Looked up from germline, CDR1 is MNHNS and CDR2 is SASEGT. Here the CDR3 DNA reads TGTGCCAGCAGACCGGGACAGGGGGCCTACGAGCAGTACTTC. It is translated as CASRPGQGAYEQYF.

The CDR3 DNA reads as TGTGCCAGCAGTGAACAGGGGGCAGGCTACACCTTC. Protein: CASSEQGAGYTF. J is TRBJ1-2 and V is TRBV2; 8 bases are shared with TRBD1. CDR1 is SNHLY and CDR2 is FYNNEI in the germline V gene. The length of the CDR3 is 12 residues. V shed 2 bases and J 8 bases; nucleotides not matched to a gene: 1.

The CDR3 DNA sequence: TGTGCCAGCAGGCCCGGGACAGGAAACACCGGGGAGCTGTTTTTT. Protein: CASRPGTGNTGELFF. The chain is built from TRBV7-9 and TRBJ2-2; 8 bases are shared with TRBD1. Germline V gives CDR1 SEHNR, CDR2 FQNEAQ (reference sequence). The CDR3 sequence is 15 residues long. Trimming removed 6 bases from V and 2 bases from J; junction bases left unmatched: 5.

The CDR3 coding sequence is TGTGCCAGCAGCTTAGCTGCGGACGGGAACATTCAGTACTTC. It is translated as CASSLAADGNIQYF. The chain joins TRBV7-9 to TRBJ2-4; no clear D gene. The germline CDR1 and CDR2 sequences are SEHNR and FQNEAQ (reference sequence). Trimming left V 0 bases short and J 7 bases short, with 10 bases between. The length of the CDR3 is 14 residues. The full variable domain, rest sourced from reference TRBV7-9 and TRBJ2-4, is DTGVSQNPRHKITKRGQNVTFRCDPISEHNRLYWYRQTLGQGPEFLTYFQNEAQLEKSRLLSDRFSAERPKGSFSTLEIQRTEQGDSAMYLCASSLAADGNIQYFGAGTRLSVL.

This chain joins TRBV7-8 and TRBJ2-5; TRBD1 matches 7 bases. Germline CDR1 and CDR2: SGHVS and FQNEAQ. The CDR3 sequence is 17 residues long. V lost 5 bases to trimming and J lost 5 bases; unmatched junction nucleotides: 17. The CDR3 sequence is CASSEGPGQERWETQYF. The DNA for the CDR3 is TGTGCCAGCAGCGAGGGACCTGGACAGGAGAGGTGGGAGACCCAGTACTTC.